The rows below give T cell receptor beta chains drawn from one sample of a study of blood T cells in healthy people across ages. TCRdb re-called the 5' RACE reads with MiXCR, one entry per CDR3 protein. Of 1,800,000 or so distinct CDR3 sequences listed, about two fifths are singletons. Sequencing was carried out using blood. These receptors came from a human donor in good health. The conserved cysteine and the conserved F or W are not part of the CDR3 here. D genes are given only for firm matches.

J | D | V | CDR3
TRBJ2-1 | TRBD1 | TRBV5-1 | ASSRESEGAF
TRBJ1-2 | . | TRBV20-1 | SASLGRQGHLGGYGYT
TRBJ2-5 | TRBD2 | TRBV29-1 | SVPGLATETQY
TRBJ2-3 | TRBD1 | TRBV5-1 | ASISQGDTQY
TRBJ1-2 | . | TRBV7-8 | ASSFRAAYGYT
TRBJ2-7 | . | TRBV7-2 | ASSFYGQGLSEQY
TRBJ1-4 | . | TRBV20-1 | SARPGTPFEKLF
TRBJ2-3 | TRBD2 | TRBV12-3/TRBV12-4 | ASSGVGTSGFTSTDTQY
TRBJ2-5 | . | TRBV29-1 | SVLKPGRETQY
TRBJ2-1 | TRBD2 | TRBV7-6 | ASSPSRSGGGEQF
TRBJ2-5 | . | TRBV7-2 | ASSLGIGGGGQETQY
TRBJ1-2 | . | TRBV20-1 | SATTLRAQGYT
TRBJ1-4 | TRBD1 | TRBV6-5 | ASSYSGRGQNEKLF
TRBJ2-7 | . | TRBV20-1 | SAKGAPGPYEQY
TRBJ2-1 | TRBD2 | TRBV24-1 | ATSDSSGAMTNEQF
TRBJ2-1 | . | TRBV7-8 | ASSLALGGGRNEQF
TRBJ2-5 | TRBD2 | TRBV9 | ASSVREGETQY
TRBJ2-7 | TRBD2 | TRBV4-1 | ASSHGGFSYEQY
TRBJ1-6 | . | TRBV5-1 | ASSSTGWNSPLH
TRBJ1-5 | . | TRBV7-2 | ASSLVPPSGTNQPQH
TRBJ1-4 | . | TRBV12-3/TRBV12-4 | ASSLGAEKLF
TRBJ2-7 | TRBD1 | TRBV7-9 | ASSLGQGEVDEQY
TRBJ2-4 | TRBD1 | TRBV7-9 | ASSEGQFGQQY
TRBJ1-1 | . | TRBV30 | AWSNFRGMNTEAF
TRBJ1-6 | . | TRBV7-9 | ASSSEGTLH
TRBJ1-2 | . | TRBV7-2 | ASSLGRQGNGYT
TRBJ2-7 | . | TRBV6-5 | ASRPWTGTYEQY
TRBJ1-4 | . | TRBV5-1 | ASSLGRDPNEKLF
TRBJ1-3 | . | TRBV12-3/TRBV12-4 | ASSPLVGGNTIY
TRBJ1-2 | . | TRBV13 | ASSLQGYGGYT
TRBJ2-3 | . | TRBV28 | ASSGSPSSTDTQY
TRBJ2-7 | . | TRBV5-1 | ASSLGGDGNEQY
TRBJ2-1 | TRBD2 | TRBV28 | ASRDSGGANVNEQF
TRBJ1-1 | . | TRBV7-6 | ASSWSWVRATSNTEAF
TRBJ2-3 | TRBD1 | TRBV2 | ASRDTGVDTQY
TRBJ1-6 | . | TRBV5-6 | ASSRGGKTNSPLH
TRBJ1-3 | . | TRBV12-5 | ASGFGSGNTIY
TRBJ1-1 | . | TRBV12-5 | ASDRTVGGHPNTEAF
TRBJ2-5 | . | TRBV29-1 | SVEDQIQETQY
TRBJ2-3 | . | TRBV24-1 | ATSDLYPGHTQY
TRBJ2-3 | . | TRBV12-3/TRBV12-4 | ASSLVDADTQY
TRBJ1-5 | . | TRBV6-2/TRBV6-3 | ASSRQGPQH
TRBJ1-2 | . | TRBV4-3 | ASSQIAQGNYGYT
TRBJ2-1 | TRBD2 | TRBV9 | ASSVVSTSGGGSYNEQF
TRBJ2-6 | TRBD2 | TRBV4-1 | ASSQGLGRVGANVLT
TRBJ2-5 | TRBD2 | TRBV7-2 | ASSWAGGKGEETQY
. | . | TRBV14 | ASSRDPSWFYEQY
TRBJ1-1 | . | TRBV10-2 | ASPSGGQGNTEAF
TRBJ2-7 | TRBD1 | TRBV10-3 | AISDPRIGDRVYEQY
TRBJ1-6 | . | TRBV4-1 | AGSQGNSYNSPLH
TRBJ1-5 | . | TRBV5-1 | ASSFDSMDQPQH
TRBJ1-2 | TRBD1 | TRBV3-1 | ACSQVGGGGYGYT
TRBJ1-6 | . | TRBV14 | ASSQSRLWAPLH
TRBJ2-5 | TRBD1 | TRBV20-1 | SANTGGDLQETQY
TRBJ2-1 | TRBD2 | TRBV20-1 | SARTLAGASSYNEQF
TRBJ2-5 | . | TRBV18 | ASLQENRETQY
TRBJ2-7 | . | TRBV28 | ASSGVGPLYYEQY
TRBJ1-1 | TRBD1 | TRBV15 | ATSSRYRGTEAF
TRBJ1-4 | . | TRBV6-5 | TSSPLRGEKLF
TRBJ2-2 | TRBD2 | TRBV7-3 | ASSFAGGDTGELF